This is a list of T cell receptor beta chains from one sample in a study of blood T cell repertoires in COVID-19. Measured with immunoSEQ multiplex PCR; TCRdb has only the in-frame clones, and not every one. The table has roughly 180,000 clones, about 87% seen once; the top ten hold 3.5% to 5%. Material for sequencing was peripheral blood. The receptors shown here come from a woman in her thirties with acute or convalescent COVID-19. The CDR3 runs from the conserved cysteine through the conserved F or W. The D gene is left open where the match is weak. The listing skips clone size in some rows; elsewhere it reads once, few, many or a size class.

NA	TRBV27	TRBD2	TRBJ2-1	CASSSTGLRYNEQFF	TGTGCCAGCAGTTCTACGGGACTACGGTACAATGAGCAGTTCTTC
once	TRBV6-5	NA	TRBJ1-1	CASKATAKAFF	TGTGCCAGCAAGGCGACAGCAAAGGCTTTCTTT
NA	TRBV4-1	TRBD1	TRBJ1-3	CASSQDRGNTIYF	TGCGCCAGCAGCCAGGACAGGGGAAACACCATATATTTT
NA	TRBV5-1	NA	TRBJ1-3	CASSYQGSTIYF	TGCGCCAGCAGCTACCAGGGTTCCACCATATATTTT
few	TRBV6-1	TRBD1	TRBJ1-5	CASSEGLGWDRHNQPQHF	TGTGCCAGCAGTGAAGGGTTGGGGTGGGACAGGCACAATCAGCCCCAGCATTTT
NA	TRBV14	NA	TRBJ2-7	CASSRPNRYEQYF	TGTGCCAGCAGCCGTCCTAATCGCTACGAGCAGTACTTC
NA	TRBV7-9	NA	TRBJ2-3	CASSLAPAGSGGTDTQYF	TGTGCCAGCAGCTTAGCCCCGGCTGGCTCCGGGGGCACAGATACGCAGTATTTT
NA	TRBV20-1	NA	TRBJ2-2	CSGPGGELFF	TGCAGTGGGCCGGGAGGGGAGCTGTTTTTT
few	TRBV30	NA	TRBJ1-2	CAWNLYNYGYTF	TGTGCCTGGAACCTATACAACTATGGCTACACCTTC
many	TRBV19	TRBD2	TRBJ2-7	CASSIGSGRNYEQYF	TGTGCCAGTAGTATAGGCAGCGGGAGGAACTACGAGCAGTACTTC
NA	TRBV5-1	NA	TRBJ1-1	CASSLAAGTEAFF	TGCGCCAGCAGCCTTGCGGCGGGGACTGAAGCTTTCTTT
NA	TRBV2	NA	TRBJ2-6	CASFGTLFSGANVLTF	TGTGCCAGCTTCGGGACACTTTTCTCTGGGGCCAACGTCCTGACTTTC
NA	TRBV5-1	NA	TRBJ2-7	CASSLGWTGVSYEQYF	TGCGCCAGCAGCTTGGGCTGGACGGGGGTCTCCTACGAGCAGTACTTC
NA	TRBV5-1	NA	TRBJ2-7	CASSLALGLYEQYF	TGCGCCAGCAGCTTGGCTCTGGGGCTCTACGAGCAGTACTTC
NA	TRBV29-1	TRBD2	TRBJ2-1	CSVRGGTSGSNEQFF	TGCAGCGTTCGTGGGGGGACTAGCGGTAGTAATGAGCAGTTCTTC
NA	TRBV7-8	NA	TRBJ1-6	CASSLVGLNSPLHF	TGTGCCAGCAGCTTGGTGGGCTTAAATTCACCCCTCCACTTT
NA	TRBV4-1	NA	TRBJ1-4	CASSQDFGLINEKLFF	TGCGCCAGCAGCCAAGATTTTGGGCTGATTAATGAAAAACTGTTTTTT
NA	TRBV4-2	NA	TRBJ1-2	CASSQDRAAGGYTF	TGTGCCAGCAGCCAAGATAGGGCAGCGGGCGGCTACACCTTC
NA	TRBV29-1	NA	TRBJ2-1	CSAKWANPSNEQFF	TGCAGCGCCAAGTGGGCTAACCCTTCGAACGAGCAGTTCTTC
many	TRBV2	NA	TRBJ1-1	CASSEVAGHRRFEAFF	TGTGCCAGCAGTGAAGTCGCAGGTCATAGACGCTTTGAAGCTTTCTTT
NA	TRBV4-1	TRBD2	TRBJ2-1	CASSQGGLAGGLVQFF	TGCGCCAGCAGCCAAGGGGGACTAGCGGGAGGGCTCGTGCAGTTCTTC
NA	TRBV28	NA	TRBJ1-2	CASTISGDGYGYTF	TGTGCCAGCACCATTTCAGGGGACGGCTATGGCTACACCTTC